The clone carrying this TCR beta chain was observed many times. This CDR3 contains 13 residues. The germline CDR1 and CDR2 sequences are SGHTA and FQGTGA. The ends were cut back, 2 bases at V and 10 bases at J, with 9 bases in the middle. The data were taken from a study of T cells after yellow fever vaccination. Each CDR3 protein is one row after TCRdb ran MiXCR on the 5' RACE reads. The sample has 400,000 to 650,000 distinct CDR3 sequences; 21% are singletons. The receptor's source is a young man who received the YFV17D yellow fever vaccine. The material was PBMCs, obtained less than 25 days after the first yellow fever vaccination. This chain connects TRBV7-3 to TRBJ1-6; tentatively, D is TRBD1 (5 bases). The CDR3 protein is CASSLQGGSPLHF. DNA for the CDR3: TGTGCCAGCAGCTTACAGGGTGGGTCACCCCTCCACTTT.